This T cell receptor beta chain emerged from a study of T cell responses to AZD1222 COVID-19 vaccine. Libraries were prepared by immunoSEQ multiplex PCR; TCRdb keeps only in-frame clonotypes and omits some of them. Altogether some 140,000 clones are present, roughly 89% being singletons, with the ten largest covering 5% to 6.5%. General study results and limits: Close to half of spike-specific TCRs reportedly recognize unmutated variant regions.

The CDR3 runs 15 residues. Germline V gene data show CDR1 as SGHVS and CDR2 as FQNEAQ. V lost 6 bases and J lost 7; bases outside the gene matches: 11. Concerning this clone: Its antigen is not identified.

The chain has TRBV7-8 and TRBJ2-1; 8 nucleotides line up with TRBD2. Specimen: peripheral blood, collected on day 0 of AZD1222 vaccination. The origin of this receptor is an adult in good health. CDR3 nucleotide sequence: TGTGCCAGCAGACCCTTGGGCGGGAGGCTGAATGAGCAGTTCTTC. Translating it yields CASRPLGGRLNEQFF.